The text below deals with one T cell receptor beta chain. The V and J ends lost 5 bases and 3 bases respectively, with 19 bases between them. The length of the CDR3 is 16 residues. The germline V gene encodes CDR1 LGHNA and CDR2 YNFKEQ. These data come from a study of OX40 agonist ivuxolimab in advanced cancers. Assay used: immunoSEQ multiplex PCR; TCRdb lists only in-frame clones, some missing. The table has about 81,000 clones, 88% seen once; the top ten hold 0.47%. The material sequenced was CD4+ or CD8+ T cells sorted from blood, taken in a trial of the OX40 agonist ivuxolimab. The TCR comes from an adult with an advanced solid tumor such as melanoma, head and neck, liver or kidney cancer. V is TRBV4-2 and J is TRBJ2-5; tentatively, D is TRBD1 or TRBD2 (6 bases each). CDR3 in amino acids: CASSDLGGREKETQYF. The CDR3 nucleotides read TGTGCCAGCAGCGATCTCGGGGGCAGGGAGAAAGAGACCCAGTACTTC.